This TCR beta chain was obtained from a study of sequential checkpoint blockade in melanoma. TCRdb keeps only in-frame clones here, not all; method: immunoSEQ multiplex PCR. The sample includes fewer than 45,000 clones, roughly 88% of them seen just once. Per germline, CDR1 SNHLY and CDR2 FYNNEI. The germline V and J ends were trimmed by 3 bases and 1 base, with 13 bases remaining between them. The CDR3 runs 16 residues. Treatment noted: randomized to nivolumab then ipilimumab (arm A) or the reverse (arm B). From thawed PBMCs, live CD3+CD8+ cells negative for CD19 and CD56 were sorted. The clonotype comes from a human donor with melanoma. The V gene is TRBV2, the J gene TRBJ1-3; D may be TRBD1 (5 bases). The sequenced sample was CD8+ T cells sorted from blood (inferred from file names), obtained from a patient given nivolumab and ipilimumab in sequence. This CDR3 is CASSEGSGLSGNTIYF. In nucleotides, the CDR3 is TGTGCCAGCAGTGAGGGGTCAGGGCTGTCTGGAAACACCATATATTTT. Variable domain in full (rest from reference TRBV2 and TRBJ1-3): EPEVTQTPSHQVTQMGQEVILRCVPISNHLYFYWYRQILGQKVEFLVSFYNNEISEKSEIFDDQFSVERPDGSNFTLKIRSTKLEDSAMYFCASSEGSGLSGNTIYFGEGSWLTVV.